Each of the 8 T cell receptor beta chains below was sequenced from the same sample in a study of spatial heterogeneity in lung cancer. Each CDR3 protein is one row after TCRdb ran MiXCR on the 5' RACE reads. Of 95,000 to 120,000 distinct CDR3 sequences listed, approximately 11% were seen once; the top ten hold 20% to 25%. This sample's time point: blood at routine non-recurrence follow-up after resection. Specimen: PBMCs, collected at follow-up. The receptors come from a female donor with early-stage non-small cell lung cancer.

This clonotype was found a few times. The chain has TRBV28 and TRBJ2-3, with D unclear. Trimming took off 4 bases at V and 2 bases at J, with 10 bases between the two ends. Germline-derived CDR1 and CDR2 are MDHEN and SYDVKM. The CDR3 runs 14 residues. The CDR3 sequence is CASSSPGVTDTQYF. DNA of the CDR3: TGTGCCAGCAGTTCCCCGGGTGTCACAGATACGCAGTATTTT.

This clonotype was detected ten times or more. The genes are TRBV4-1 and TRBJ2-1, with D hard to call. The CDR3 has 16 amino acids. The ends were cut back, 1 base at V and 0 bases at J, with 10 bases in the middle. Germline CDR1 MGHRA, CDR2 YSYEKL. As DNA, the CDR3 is TGCGCCAGCAGCCAAGGTACTCTGAGCTCCTACAATGAGCAGTTCTTC. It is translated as CASSQGTLSSYNEQFF.

The CDR3 region is CASSPGAVNQPQHF. CDR3 sequence (DNA): TGTGCCAGTAGTCCCGGGGCAGTGAATCAGCCCCAGCATTTT. The rearrangement links TRBV19 to TRBJ1-5, with D possibly matching TRBD1 (5 bases). The germline V and J ends were trimmed by 5 bases and 4 bases, with 12 bases remaining between them. The CDR3 has 14 residues. Germline V lookup: CDR1 LNHDA, CDR2 SQIVND (reference sequence).

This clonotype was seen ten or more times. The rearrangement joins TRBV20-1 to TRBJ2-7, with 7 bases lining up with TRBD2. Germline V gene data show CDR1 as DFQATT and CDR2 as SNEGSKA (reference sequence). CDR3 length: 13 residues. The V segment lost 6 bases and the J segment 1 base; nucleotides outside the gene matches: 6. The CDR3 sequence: CSATREFSYEQYF. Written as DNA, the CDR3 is TGCAGTGCAACGCGGGAGTTTTCCTACGAGCAGTACTTC.

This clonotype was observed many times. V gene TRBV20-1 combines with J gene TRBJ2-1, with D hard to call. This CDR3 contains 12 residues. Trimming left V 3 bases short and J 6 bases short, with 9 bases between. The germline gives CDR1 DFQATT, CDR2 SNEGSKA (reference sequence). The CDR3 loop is CSARRVGNEQFF. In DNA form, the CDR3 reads TGCAGTGCTAGGAGAGTTGGCAATGAGCAGTTCTTC.

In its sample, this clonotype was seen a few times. CDR3 sequence reads: CSASRAGGLYEQYF. The DNA for the CDR3 is TGCAGTGCTAGTCGTGCAGGGGGCCTCTACGAGCAGTACTTC. V and J are TRBV20-1 and TRBJ2-7; TRBD1 agrees at 8 bases. V shed 3 bases and J 3 bases; nucleotides not matched to a gene: 7. CDR1 is DFQATT and CDR2 is SNEGSKA in the germline V gene (reference sequence). This CDR3 spans 14 amino acids.

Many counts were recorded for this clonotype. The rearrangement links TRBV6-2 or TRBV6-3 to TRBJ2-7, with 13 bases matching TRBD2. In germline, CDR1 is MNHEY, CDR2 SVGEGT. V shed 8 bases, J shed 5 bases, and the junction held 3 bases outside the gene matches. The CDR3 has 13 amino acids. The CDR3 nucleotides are TGTGCCAGCCGGACTAGCGGGAGCCACGAGCAGTACGTC. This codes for CASRTSGSHEQYV.

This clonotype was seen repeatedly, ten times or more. CDR3 loop: CASSPTSVSTDTQYF. In DNA, the CDR3 is TGTGCCAGCAGCCCGACTAGCGTCAGCACAGATACGCAGTATTTT. The chain employs TRBV4-2 and TRBJ2-3, with 8 bases that match TRBD2. V trimming: 4 bases; J trimming: 0 bases; junction bases outside the gene matches: 3. CDR3 length equals 15 residues. In germline, CDR1 is LGHNA, CDR2 YNFKEQ.